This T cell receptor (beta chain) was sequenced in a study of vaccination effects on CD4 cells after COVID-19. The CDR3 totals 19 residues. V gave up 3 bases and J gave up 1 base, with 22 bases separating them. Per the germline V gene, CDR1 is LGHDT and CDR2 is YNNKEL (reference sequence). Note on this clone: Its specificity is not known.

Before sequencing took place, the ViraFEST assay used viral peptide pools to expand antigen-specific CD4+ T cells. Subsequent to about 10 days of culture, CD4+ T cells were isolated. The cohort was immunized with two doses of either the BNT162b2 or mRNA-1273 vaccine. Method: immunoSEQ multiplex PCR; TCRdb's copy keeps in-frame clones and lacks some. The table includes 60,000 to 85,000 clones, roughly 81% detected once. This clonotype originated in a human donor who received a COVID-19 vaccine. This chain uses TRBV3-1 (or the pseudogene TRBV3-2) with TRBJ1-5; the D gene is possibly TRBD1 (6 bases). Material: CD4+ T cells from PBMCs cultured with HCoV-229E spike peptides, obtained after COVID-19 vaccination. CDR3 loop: CASSQGDGTLRGSNQPQHF. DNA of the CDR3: TGTGCCAGCAGCCAGGGCGACGGGACACTGAGGGGAAGCAATCAGCCCCAGCATTTT.